This TCR beta chain was found in a study of cytomegalovirus exposure and HLA in healthy donors. The wider study: The same platform used for the 666 first-cohort repertoires was also used for the 120 validation repertoires, as a later analysis reported.

General observations from the study: There were some public TCRs occurring in many donors, but most TCR sequences were rare. A few chains linked to CMV were shown in vitro to be specific for CMV antigens.

The donors were members of the 120-subject validation cohort (separate from the 666-subject first cohort). Germline V CDR1 and CDR2: KGHSH, LQKENI. The CDR3 length is 15 residues. J lost 5 bases, V lost 6 bases, and 9 bases had no gene match. This clone was observed a single time. The antigen is not known. Measured with immunoSEQ multiplex PCR; TCRdb has only the in-frame clones, and not every one. The repertoire holds about 43,000 clones, with 90% to 95% as singletons. This receptor was taken from a man between 18 and 29 years old in good health and CMV-seronegative. The rearrangement links TRBV18 to TRBJ2-3, with TRBD1 matching over 9 bases. The sample taken for sequencing was PBMCs. The CDR3 loop reads CASSPGGQGEDTQYF. The CDR3 coding sequence is TGTGCCAGCTCTCCCGGGGGACAGGGAGAAGATACGCAGTATTTT.